This T cell receptor (beta chain) was retrieved from a study of cytomegalovirus exposure and HLA in healthy donors (dated by TCRdb to 2015 to 2018). For the study in its entirety: An earlier analysis of roughly 610 of the donors reported around 280 Gb of sequence data and 95 million to 130 million unique TCR beta sequences obtained from around 170 million T cells. The study aimed to test whether cataloging public T cell receptors could reveal signatures of past pathogen exposure. The genetic ancestry cluster associated with self-reported Caucasian donors included around four fifths of the roughly 360 genotyped donors. Every discovery cohort repertoire had been produced on one sequencing platform. The study used immunosequencing to profile the T cell repertoires of 666 subjects and linked those repertoires to cytomegalovirus serostatus. Class I and class II HLA loci were covered by the typing at four-digit resolution. Donor age, sex, ethnicity and CMV serostatus were compiled alongside the repertoire data. To decide whether each TCR beta V gene segment behaved as functional or pseudogenic, an earlier analysis of over 500 of the donors relied on high-throughput TCR beta sequencing. The study combined high-throughput TCR immunosequencing, statistical association of individual TCRs with disease status, and machine learning to predict cytomegalovirus infection status. Across 398 genotyped donors of the cohort, an average of about 240,000 unique TCR beta nucleotide sequences per donor were sequenced, and 15% to 20% of those sequences were non-productive. Rather than drawing on any new phenotypic data, the later analysis identified candidate immune exposures from TCR beta sequences and the way those sequences occurred across donors. Roughly 5 DR-DQ haplotypes were handled as single units for association and clustering because linkage in the cohort was strong. An early release covering roughly 640 HLA-typed donors comprised about 300 gigabases of sequencing data and roughly 85 million unique TCR sequences. A separate validation cohort of 100 to 150 different subjects was used in addition to the roughly 700-subject first cohort. In a later genetic analysis, genome-wide SNP genotypes for about 55% of the 666 donors were used, and that subset was treated as a discovery cohort. The number of typed donors differed by locus: about 620-640 for A, B, C, DRB1 and DQB1; roughly 510 for DQA1; approximately 600 for DPA1; and 400 to 480 for DPB1. To study patterns of TCR occurrence, a later analysis re-analyzed previously published TCR beta repertoires from around 660 donors and added high-resolution HLA genotyping. On the study overall, not on this receptor specifically: It was suggested by the authors that the approach could potentially be generalized to other disease states and immunological phenotypes. At a false discovery rate of 0.05, a later analysis linked about 17,000 TCR beta sequences to specific HLA alleles. The 87-base-pair reads could not distinguish some IMGT-functional V segments, including TRBV6-2 and TRBV6-3, so those segments were excluded. The classifier was reported to diagnose cytomegalovirus status with high specificity and sensitivity in both the original and validation cohorts. Presence/absence analyses assumed roughly uniform sequencing depth across donors, an assumption that may not hold. Compared with equally common non-associated chains, HLA-associated TCR beta chains in a later analysis were more clonally expanded and had lower generation probabilities. In a later analysis, most CMV-associated TCR beta chains were found to appear HLA-restricted, with HLA associations seemingly driven largely by CMV exposure. A cluster of highly shared sequence variants was judged likely to be a technical artifact of the sequencing pipeline. A further reported finding was that TCR beta sequences accurately predicted the HLA-A and HLA-B alleles for most subjects in the first cohort. According to a later analysis, parvovirus B19, influenza, CMV and Epstein-Barr virus appeared linked to several top co-occurrence clusters. Most TCR sequences were observed very rarely across donors, whereas some public TCRs were present in many individuals. Assigning TCR associations to individual alleles was difficult when HLA alleles, especially DR and DQ, strongly co-occurred. In a later analysis, TCR association rates were found to vary across HLA loci, with the most associated TCRs seen for DRB1 alleles and the fewest for HLA-C alleles. Because counts were too low, roughly 18 rarely observed V segments, including chromosome 9 orphons, were left out of the earlier analysis of about 620 of the donors. An association between a missense DCLRE1C variant and V-gene and J-gene trimming of TCR beta chains was found in a later genetic analysis and replicated in an independent cohort. In the study, 150 to 200 TCR beta chains were listed as associated with cytomegalovirus. The only immune exposure information available for the cohort was CMV serostatus. According to a later genetic analysis, donors in an Asian-associated ancestry cluster had fewer N-insertions in productive TCRs than the approximately 630-donor mean. The cohort was sequenced for TCR beta chains only, and without alpha or paired-chain data the features that could be detected were limited. Because some donors lacked HLA typing at each locus, the association tests relied only on the typed subset. Broadly in line with IMGT annotations, most TCR beta V segments showed up in productive rearrangements about 87% or about 30% of the time in an earlier analysis of 450 to 750 of the donors. Linkage disequilibrium might explain the correlated functional status among segregating V segments, but an unknown experimental factor could not be ruled out. In vitro tests confirmed that a few of the cytomegalovirus-associated TCR beta chains recognize cytomegalovirus antigens.

Trimming at the junction amounts to 8 bases on V and 3 bases on J, and the germline ends lie 14 bases apart. Reading the germline V gene (reference sequence) gives CDR1 MNHEY and CDR2 SMNVEV. Taken from cysteine to phenylalanine, the CDR3 has 14 residues. The kept DNA is CDR3 alone, 42 bases in frame from the first base. The protocol used for the library was the immunoSEQ multiplex PCR assay. A mixture of 60 forward primers for TCR Vbeta segments and 13 reverse primers for TCR Jbeta segments was used in the multiplex PCR. The CDR3 region of rearranged TCR beta genes was amplified from genomic DNA by a multiplex PCR assay. The Illumina HiSeq System was used to sequence the amplified TCR beta libraries as 87-base-pair reads. Regarding the original processing steps: In a later analysis, tens of millions of unique TCR beta chains were counted across the roughly 670 repertoires, and around 10 million of these chains were shared by at least two donors. Raw reads were error-corrected and collapsed into unique sequences with a nearest-neighbor algorithm that merged closely related sequences to remove PCR and sequencing errors. V, D and J gene segments were assigned by aligning CDR3 sequences to IMGT reference sequences. For a sequence to be retained, at least a six-nucleotide match to both a V gene segment and a J gene segment was required. A rearrangement counted as productive if the CDR3 had no stop codons and remained in frame with V and J, and every other rearrangement counted as non-productive. CDR3 was defined by IMGT convention, running from the second conserved V-encoded cysteine to the conserved J-encoded phenylalanine. The earlier analysis of about 640 of the donors excluded any sequence lacking an unambiguous match to a single V gene segment. In an earlier analysis of around 600 of the donors, V segments were called functional above 56.7% productive rearrangements and were called segregating when the between-donor standard deviation exceeded 5%. A statistical classification framework was built for diagnosing cytomegalovirus status from the catalog of TCR beta chain sequences. V and J gene assignment, in a later analysis, came from comparing TCR nucleotide sequences with IMGT/GENE-DB human TR gene sequences. The TCRdist pipeline was used in a later analysis to assign CDR3 sequences and most-parsimonious VDJ recombination scenarios. In a later analysis, every TCR beta chain was defined by the combination of its CDR3 amino acid sequence and its V-gene family, and reads without a unique V-gene family were dropped. To address suspected cross-contamination and a sequencing artifact, a later analysis removed a few hundred highly shared, low-generation-probability nucleotide sequences. For each public chain, a later analysis derived a clonal expansion index from normalized ranks of inferred template counts within each repertoire. In a later analysis, generation probabilities were computed with a VDJ recombination model fitted to out-of-frame rearrangements, and the resulting probabilities were checked against IGoR. In a later analysis, hypergeometric tests were used to score TCR-TCR, TCR-HLA and TCR-CMV co-occurrence, with a repertoire-size bias correction applied to TCR pairs. False discovery rates were estimated in a later analysis by permuting HLA or CMV assignments 20 times. In a later analysis, co-occurring TCRs were grouped using DBSCAN, and TCRdist sequence similarity was added for clustering within HLA-allele-positive subsets. Repertoires with fewer than 30,000 or more than 120,000 public chains, plus five repertoires with anomalous nucleotide sharing, were excluded from co-occurrence clustering. Imported from immuneACCESS, the table was reduced by TCRdb to in-frame sequences with V and J called. These copies leave out some clones; in studies compared against another copy, an unresolved V gene accounts for under half, and the cause of the remainder is not known. V and J calls and clone size come straight from that table; D and trimming were deduced from the DNA. The sample table contains 150,000 to 200,000 clones; only one count was recorded for about 82% of them. The ten largest clones take up around 1.6% of the sample.

For this clone: Its antigen is not yet known. Base qualities were left out, and no much larger clone turns up one base away.

In total, about 650 healthy bone marrow donors made up the cohort. At the time of sampling, every cohort member was nominally healthy, though immune exposures that went unrecorded were likely present. The donor was CMV seronegative and belonged to the group of approximately 320 seronegative cohort members. Every donor gave a peripheral blood sample, and the peripheral blood mononuclear cells from that sample were used for TCR beta sequencing. The Qiagen DNeasy Blood Extraction Kit was used to extract genomic DNA from the blood cell samples. This chain joins TRBV27 to TRBJ1-5; the D segment cannot be called with confidence. The sequence was collected from a young man in good health and CMV-seronegative. Sequencing used PBMCs. Here the CDR3 is given as CASRINSNNQPQHF. The nucleotide sequence reads as follows: TGTGCCAGCCGGATAAACAGCAACAATCAGCCCCAGCATTTT.